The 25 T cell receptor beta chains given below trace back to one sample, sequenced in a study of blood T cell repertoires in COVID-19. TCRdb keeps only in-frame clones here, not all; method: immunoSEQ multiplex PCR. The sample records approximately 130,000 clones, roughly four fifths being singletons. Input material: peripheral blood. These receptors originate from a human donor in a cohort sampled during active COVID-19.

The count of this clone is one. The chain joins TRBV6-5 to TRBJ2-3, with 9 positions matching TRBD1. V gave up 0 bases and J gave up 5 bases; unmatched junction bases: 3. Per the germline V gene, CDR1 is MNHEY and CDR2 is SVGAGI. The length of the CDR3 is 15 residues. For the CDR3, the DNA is TGTGCCAGCAGTTACTCGACAGGGGGTAGAGATACGCAGTATTTT. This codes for CASSYSTGGRDTQYF.

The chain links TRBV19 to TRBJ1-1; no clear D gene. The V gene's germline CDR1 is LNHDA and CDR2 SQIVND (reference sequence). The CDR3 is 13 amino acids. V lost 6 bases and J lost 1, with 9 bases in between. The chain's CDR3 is CASSLRENTEAFF. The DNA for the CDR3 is TGTGCCAGTAGCTTGAGGGAGAACACTGAAGCTTTCTTT. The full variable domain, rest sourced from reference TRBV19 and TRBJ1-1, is DGGITQSPKYLFRKEGQNVTLSCEQNLNHDAMYWYRQDPGQGLRLIYYSQIVNDFQKGDIAEGYSVSREKKESFPLTVTSAQKNPTAFYLCASSLRENTEAFFGQGTRLTVV.

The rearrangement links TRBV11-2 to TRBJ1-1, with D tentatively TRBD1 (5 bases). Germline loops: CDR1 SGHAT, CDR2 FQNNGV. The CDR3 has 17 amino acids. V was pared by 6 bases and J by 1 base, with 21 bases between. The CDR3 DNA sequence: TGTGCCAGCAGTCCTCTCCTGGGGCAGGTCTCGAACACTGAAGCTTTCTTT. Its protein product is CASSPLLGQVSNTEAFF.

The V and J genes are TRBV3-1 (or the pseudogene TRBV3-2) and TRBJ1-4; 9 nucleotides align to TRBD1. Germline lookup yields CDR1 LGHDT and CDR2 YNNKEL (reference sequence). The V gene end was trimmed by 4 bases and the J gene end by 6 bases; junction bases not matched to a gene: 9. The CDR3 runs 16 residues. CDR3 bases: TGTGCCAGCAGCCCTAGTCCGGGACAGGGTGATGAAAAACTGTTTTTT. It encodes CASSPSPGQGDEKLFF.

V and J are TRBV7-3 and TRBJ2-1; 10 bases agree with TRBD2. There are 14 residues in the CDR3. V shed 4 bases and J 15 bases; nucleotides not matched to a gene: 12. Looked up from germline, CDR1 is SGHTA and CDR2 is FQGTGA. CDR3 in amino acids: CASSSRRAGGPLFF. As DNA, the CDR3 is TGTGCCAGCAGCTCAAGGCGAGCGGGGGGGCCGTTGTTCTTC.

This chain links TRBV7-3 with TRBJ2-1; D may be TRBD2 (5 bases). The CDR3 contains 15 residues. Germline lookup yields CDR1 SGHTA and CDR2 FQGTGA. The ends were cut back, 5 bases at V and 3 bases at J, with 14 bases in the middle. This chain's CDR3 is CASSLGGPNYNEQFF. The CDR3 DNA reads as TGTGCCAGCAGCCTAGGAGGACCCAACTACAATGAGCAGTTCTTC.

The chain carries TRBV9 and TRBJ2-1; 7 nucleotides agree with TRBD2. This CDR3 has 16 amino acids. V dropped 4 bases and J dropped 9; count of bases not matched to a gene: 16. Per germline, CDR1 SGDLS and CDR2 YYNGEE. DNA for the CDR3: TGTGCCAGCAGCCCTCGGACTAGTCTAAGTTCCACTGAGCAGTTCTTC. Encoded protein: CASSPRTSLSSTEQFF.

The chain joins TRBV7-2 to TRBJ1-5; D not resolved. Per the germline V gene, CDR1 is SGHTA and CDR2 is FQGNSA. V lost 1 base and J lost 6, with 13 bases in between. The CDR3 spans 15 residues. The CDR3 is CASSLESQPFQPQHF. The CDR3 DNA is TGTGCCAGCAGCTTAGAATCACAGCCATTTCAGCCCCAGCATTTT.

Here the CDR3 DNA reads TGTGCCAGCAGCTTGGTGGTCGGCAGGGGGCAATACAATGAGCAGTTCTTC. This gives the protein CASSLVVGRGQYNEQFF. V is TRBV5-5 and J is TRBJ2-1; TRBD1 aligns across 8 bases. Losses at the gene ends were 0 bases for V and 4 bases for J; bases not matched to a gene: 9. CDR1 and CDR2 (germline): SGHKS, YYEKEE (reference sequence). There are 17 residues in the CDR3.

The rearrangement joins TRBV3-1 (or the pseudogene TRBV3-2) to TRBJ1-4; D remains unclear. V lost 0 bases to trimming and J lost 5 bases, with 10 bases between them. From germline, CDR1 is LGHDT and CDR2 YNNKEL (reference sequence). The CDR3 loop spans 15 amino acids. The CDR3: CASSQEGRLNEKLFF. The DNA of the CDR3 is TGTGCCAGCAGCCAAGAGGGCAGGTTAAATGAAAAACTGTTTTTT.

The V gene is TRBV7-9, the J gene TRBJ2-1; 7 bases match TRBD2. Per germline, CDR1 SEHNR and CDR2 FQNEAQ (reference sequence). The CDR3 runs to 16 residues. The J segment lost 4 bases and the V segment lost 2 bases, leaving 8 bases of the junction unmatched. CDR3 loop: CASSLRSSGTYNEQFF. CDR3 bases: TGTGCCAGCAGCTTAAGGTCCAGCGGGACTTACAATGAGCAGTTCTTC.

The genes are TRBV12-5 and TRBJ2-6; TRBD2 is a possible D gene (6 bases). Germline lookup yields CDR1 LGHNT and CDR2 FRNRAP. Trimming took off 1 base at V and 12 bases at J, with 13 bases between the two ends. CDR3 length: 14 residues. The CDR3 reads CASGLGPGLGVLTF. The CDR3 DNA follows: TGTGCTAGTGGTTTGGGGCCGGGACTCGGCGTCCTGACTTTC.

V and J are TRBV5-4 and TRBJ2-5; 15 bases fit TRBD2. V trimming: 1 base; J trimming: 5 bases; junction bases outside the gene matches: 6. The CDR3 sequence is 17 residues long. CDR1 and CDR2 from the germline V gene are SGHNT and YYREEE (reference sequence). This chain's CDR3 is CASSLRTSGGAFETQYF. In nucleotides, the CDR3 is TGTGCCAGCAGCTTGAGGACTAGCGGGGGGGCCTTCGAGACCCAGTACTTC.

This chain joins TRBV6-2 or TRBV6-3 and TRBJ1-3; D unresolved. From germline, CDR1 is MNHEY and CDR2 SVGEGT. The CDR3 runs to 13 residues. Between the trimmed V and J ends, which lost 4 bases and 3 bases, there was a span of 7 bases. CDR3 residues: CASSSNFGNTIYF. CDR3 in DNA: TGTGCCAGCAGTTCGAACTTTGGAAACACCATATATTTT.

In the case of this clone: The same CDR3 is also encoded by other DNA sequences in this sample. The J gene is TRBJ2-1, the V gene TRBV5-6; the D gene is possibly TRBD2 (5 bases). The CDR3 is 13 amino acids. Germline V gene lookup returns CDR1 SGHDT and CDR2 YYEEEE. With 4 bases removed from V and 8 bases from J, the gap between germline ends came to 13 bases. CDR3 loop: CASSLGFGDEQFF. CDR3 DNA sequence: TGTGCCAGCAGCCTGGGTTTCGGGGATGAGCAGTTCTTC.

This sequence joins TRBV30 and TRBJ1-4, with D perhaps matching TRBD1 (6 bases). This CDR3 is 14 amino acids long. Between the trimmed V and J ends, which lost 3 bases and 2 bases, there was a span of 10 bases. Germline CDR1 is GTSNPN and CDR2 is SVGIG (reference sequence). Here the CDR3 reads CAWSRGGTNEKLFF. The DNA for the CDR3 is TGTGCCTGGAGCAGGGGTGGGACTAATGAAAAACTGTTTTTT.

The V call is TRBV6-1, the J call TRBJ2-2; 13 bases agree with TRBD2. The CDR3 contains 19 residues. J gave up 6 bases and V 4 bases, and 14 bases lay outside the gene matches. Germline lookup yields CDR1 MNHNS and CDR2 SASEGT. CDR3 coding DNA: TGTGCCAGCAGTGCAAGGACTAGCGGGGGCCCCTCCCGAGCCGGGGAGCTGTTTTTT. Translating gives CASSARTSGGPSRAGELFF.

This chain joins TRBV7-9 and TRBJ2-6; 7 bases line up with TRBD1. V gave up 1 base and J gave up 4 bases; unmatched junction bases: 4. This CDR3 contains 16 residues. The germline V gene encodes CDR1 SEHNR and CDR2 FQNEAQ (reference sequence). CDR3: CASSLGDRAGANVLTF. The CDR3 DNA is TGTGCCAGCAGCTTAGGAGACAGGGCCGGGGCCAACGTCCTGACTTTC.

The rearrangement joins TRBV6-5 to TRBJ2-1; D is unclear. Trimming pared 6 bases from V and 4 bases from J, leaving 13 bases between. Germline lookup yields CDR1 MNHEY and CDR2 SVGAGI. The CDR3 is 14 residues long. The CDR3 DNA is TGTGCCAGCAGAGCCAACTCCCTATACAATGAGCAGTTCTTC. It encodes CASRANSLYNEQFF.

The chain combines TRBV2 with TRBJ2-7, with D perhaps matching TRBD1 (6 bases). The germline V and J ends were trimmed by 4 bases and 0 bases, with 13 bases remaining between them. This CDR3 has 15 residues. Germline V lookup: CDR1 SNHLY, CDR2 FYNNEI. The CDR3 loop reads CASSGADRISYEQYF. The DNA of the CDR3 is TGTGCCAGCAGTGGGGCCGACAGGATCTCCTACGAGCAGTACTTC.

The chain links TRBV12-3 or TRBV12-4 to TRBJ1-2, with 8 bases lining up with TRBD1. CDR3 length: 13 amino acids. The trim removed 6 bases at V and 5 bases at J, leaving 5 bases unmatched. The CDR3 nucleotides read TGTGCCAGCAGCCCGACAGGGGCTTATGGCTACACCTTC. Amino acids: CASSPTGAYGYTF.

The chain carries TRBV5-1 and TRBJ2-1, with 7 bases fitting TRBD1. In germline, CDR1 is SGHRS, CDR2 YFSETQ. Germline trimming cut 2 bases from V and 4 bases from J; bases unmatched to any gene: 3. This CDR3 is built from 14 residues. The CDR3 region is CASSFPGQYNEQFF. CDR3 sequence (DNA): TGCGCCAGCAGCTTTCCGGGACAGTACAATGAGCAGTTCTTC.

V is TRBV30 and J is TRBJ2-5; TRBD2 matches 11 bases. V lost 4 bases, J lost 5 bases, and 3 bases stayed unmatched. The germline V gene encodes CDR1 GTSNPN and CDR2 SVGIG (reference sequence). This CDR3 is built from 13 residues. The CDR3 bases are TGTGCCTGGACTTGGACTAGCGGGGAGACCCAGTACTTC. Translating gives CAWTWTSGETQYF.

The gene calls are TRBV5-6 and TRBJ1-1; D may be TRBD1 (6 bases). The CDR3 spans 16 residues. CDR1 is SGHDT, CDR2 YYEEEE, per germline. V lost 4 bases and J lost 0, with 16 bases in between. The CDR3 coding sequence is TGTGCCAGCAGCAAAGGACAGCTAACTTTGAACACTGAAGCTTTCTTT. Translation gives CASSKGQLTLNTEAFF. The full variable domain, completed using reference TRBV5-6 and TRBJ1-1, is DAGVTQSPTHLIKTRGQQVTLRCSPKSGHDTVSWYQQALGQGPQFIFQYYEEEERQRGNFPDRFSGHQFPNYSSELNVNALLLGDSALYLCASSKGQLTLNTEAFFGQGTRLTVV.

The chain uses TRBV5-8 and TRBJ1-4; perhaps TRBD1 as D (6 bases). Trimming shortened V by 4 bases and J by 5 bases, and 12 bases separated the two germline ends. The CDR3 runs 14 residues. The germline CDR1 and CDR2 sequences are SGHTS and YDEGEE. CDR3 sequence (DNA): TGTGCCAGCAGCCGGGCTACAGGGAATGAAAAACTGTTTTTT. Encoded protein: CASSRATGNEKLFF. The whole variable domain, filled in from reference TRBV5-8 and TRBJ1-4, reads EAGVTQSPTHLIKTRGQQATLRCSPISGHTSVYWYQQALGLGLQFLLWYDEGEERNRGNFPPRFSGRQFPNYSSELNVNALELEDSALYLCASSRATGNEKLFFGSGTQLSVL.